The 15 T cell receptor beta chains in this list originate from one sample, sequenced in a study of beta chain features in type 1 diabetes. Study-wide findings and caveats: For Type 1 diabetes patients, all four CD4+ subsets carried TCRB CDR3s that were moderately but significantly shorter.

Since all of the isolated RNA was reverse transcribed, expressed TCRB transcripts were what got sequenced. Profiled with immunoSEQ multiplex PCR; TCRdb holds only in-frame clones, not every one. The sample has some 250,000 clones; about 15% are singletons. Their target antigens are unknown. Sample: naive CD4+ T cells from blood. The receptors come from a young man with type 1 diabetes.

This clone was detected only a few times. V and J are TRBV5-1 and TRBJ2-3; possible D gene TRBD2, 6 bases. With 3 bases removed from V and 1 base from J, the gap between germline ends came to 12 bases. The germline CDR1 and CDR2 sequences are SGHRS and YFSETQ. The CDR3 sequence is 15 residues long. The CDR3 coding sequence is TGCGCCAGCAGCTCGGGGACTTTCGGCACAGATACGCAGTATTTT. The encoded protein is CASSSGTFGTDTQYF.

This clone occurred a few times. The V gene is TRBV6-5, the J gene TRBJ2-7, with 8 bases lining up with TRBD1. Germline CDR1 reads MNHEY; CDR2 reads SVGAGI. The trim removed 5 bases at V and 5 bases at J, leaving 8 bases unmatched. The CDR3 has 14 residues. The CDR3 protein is CASSTQGQGHEQYF. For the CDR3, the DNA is TGTGCCAGCAGTACCCAAGGACAGGGCCACGAGCAGTACTTC.

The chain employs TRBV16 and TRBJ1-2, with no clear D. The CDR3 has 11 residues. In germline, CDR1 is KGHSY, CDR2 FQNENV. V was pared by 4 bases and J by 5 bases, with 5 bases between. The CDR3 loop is CASSLRYGYTF. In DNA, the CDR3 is TGTGCCAGCAGCCTTAGATATGGCTACACCTTC. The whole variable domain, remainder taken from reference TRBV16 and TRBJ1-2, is GEEVAQTPKHLVRGEGQKAKLYCAPIKGHSYVFWYQQVLKNEFKFLISFQNENVFDETGMPKERFSAKCLPNSPCSLEIQATKLEDSAVYFCASSLRYGYTFGSGTRLTVV.

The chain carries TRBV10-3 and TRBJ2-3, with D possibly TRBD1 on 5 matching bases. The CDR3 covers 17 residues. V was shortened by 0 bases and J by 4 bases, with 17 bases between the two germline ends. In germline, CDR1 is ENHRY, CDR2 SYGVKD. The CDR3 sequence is CAISESFPGSGPDTQYF. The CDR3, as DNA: TGTGCCATCAGTGAGTCTTTCCCAGGGTCAGGCCCAGATACGCAGTATTTT.

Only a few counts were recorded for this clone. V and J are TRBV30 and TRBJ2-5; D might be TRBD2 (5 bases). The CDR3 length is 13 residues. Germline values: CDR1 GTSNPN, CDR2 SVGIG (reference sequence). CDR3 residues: CATEVEARKTQYF. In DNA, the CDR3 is TGTGCGACGGAGGTGGAGGCTCGCAAGACCCAGTACTTC.

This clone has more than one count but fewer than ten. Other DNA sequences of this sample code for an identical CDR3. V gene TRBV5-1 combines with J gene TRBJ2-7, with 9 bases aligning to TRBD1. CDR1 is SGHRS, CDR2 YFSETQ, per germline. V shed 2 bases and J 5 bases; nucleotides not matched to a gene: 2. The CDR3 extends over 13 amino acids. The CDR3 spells CASSLQGADEQYF. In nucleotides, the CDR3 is TGCGCCAGCAGCTTACAGGGGGCGGACGAGCAGTACTTC. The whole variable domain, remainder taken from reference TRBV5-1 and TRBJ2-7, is KAGVTQTPRYLIKTRGQQVTLSCSPISGHRSVSWYQQTPGQGLQFLFEYFSETQRNKGNFPGRFSGRQFSNSRSEMNVSTLELGDSALYLCASSLQGADEQYFGPGTRLTVT.

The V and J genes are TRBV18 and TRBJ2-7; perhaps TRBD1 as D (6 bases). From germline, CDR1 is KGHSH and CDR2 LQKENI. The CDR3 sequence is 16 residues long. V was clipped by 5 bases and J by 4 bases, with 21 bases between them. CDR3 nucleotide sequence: TGTGCCAGCTCATCCTTCGCCGACAGGCAGGGATACGAGCAGTACTTC. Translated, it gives CASSSFADRQGYEQYF.

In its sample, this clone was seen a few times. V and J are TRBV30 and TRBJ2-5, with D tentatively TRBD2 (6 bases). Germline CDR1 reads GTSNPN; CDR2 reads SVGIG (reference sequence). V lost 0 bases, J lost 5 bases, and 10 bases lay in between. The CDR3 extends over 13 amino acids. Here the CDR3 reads CAWSVPSVETQYF. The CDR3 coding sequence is TGTGCCTGGAGTGTACCTAGCGTCGAGACCCAGTACTTC.

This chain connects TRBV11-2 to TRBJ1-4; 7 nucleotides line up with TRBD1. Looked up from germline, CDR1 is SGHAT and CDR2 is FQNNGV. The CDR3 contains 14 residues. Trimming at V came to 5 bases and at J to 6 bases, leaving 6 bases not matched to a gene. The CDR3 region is CASSPGTEDEKLFF. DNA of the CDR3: TGTGCCAGCAGCCCCGGGACAGAAGATGAAAAACTGTTTTTT.

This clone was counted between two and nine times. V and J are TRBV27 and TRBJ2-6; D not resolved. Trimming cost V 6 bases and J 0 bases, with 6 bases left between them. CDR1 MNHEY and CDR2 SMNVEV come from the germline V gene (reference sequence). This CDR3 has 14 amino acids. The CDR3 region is CASSTSSGANVLTF. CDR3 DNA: TGTGCCAGCAGCACAAGCTCTGGGGCCAACGTCCTGACTTTC.

CDR3 residues: CSVTQGAWQETQYF. CDR3 coding DNA: TGCAGCGTGACCCAGGGGGCCTGGCAAGAGACCCAGTACTTC. This sequence joins TRBV29-1 and TRBJ2-5; 8 bases are a match to TRBD1. V shed 6 bases and J 2 bases; nucleotides not matched to a gene: 8. Germline V gives CDR1 SQVTM, CDR2 ANQGSEA. This CDR3 comprises 14 residues.

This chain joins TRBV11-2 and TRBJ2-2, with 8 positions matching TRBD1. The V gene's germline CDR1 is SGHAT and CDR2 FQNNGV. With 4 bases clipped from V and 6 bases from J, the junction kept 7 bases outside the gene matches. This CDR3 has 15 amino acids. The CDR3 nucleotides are TGTGCCAGCAGCTCCCGGGACAGGAAGGCCGGGGAGCTGTTTTTT. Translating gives CASSSRDRKAGELFF.

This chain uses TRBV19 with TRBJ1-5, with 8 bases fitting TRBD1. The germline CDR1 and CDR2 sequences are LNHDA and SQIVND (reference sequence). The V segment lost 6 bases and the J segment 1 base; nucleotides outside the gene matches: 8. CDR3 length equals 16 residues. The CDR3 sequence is CASSRQGRGSNQPQHF. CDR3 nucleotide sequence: TGTGCCAGTAGCAGACAGGGGAGGGGAAGCAATCAGCCCCAGCATTTT.

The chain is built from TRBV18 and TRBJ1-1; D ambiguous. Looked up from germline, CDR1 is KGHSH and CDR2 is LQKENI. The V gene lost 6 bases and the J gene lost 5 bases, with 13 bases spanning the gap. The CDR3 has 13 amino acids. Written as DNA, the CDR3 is TGTGCCAGCTCCCGCGAACGGGAGACTGAAGCTTTCTTT. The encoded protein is CASSRERETEAFF. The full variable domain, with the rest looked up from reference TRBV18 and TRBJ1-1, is NAGVMQNPRHLVRRRGQEARLRCSPMKGHSHVYWYRQLPEEGLKFMVYLQKENIIDESGMPKERFSAEFPKEGPSILRIQQVVRGDSAAYFCASSRERETEAFFGQGTRLTVV.

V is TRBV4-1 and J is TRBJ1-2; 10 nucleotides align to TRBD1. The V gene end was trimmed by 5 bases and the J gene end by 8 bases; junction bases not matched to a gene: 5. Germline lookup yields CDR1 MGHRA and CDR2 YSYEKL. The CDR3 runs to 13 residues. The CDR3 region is CASSADRGRGYTF. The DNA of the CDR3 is TGCGCCAGCAGCGCCGACAGGGGGCGAGGCTACACCTTC.